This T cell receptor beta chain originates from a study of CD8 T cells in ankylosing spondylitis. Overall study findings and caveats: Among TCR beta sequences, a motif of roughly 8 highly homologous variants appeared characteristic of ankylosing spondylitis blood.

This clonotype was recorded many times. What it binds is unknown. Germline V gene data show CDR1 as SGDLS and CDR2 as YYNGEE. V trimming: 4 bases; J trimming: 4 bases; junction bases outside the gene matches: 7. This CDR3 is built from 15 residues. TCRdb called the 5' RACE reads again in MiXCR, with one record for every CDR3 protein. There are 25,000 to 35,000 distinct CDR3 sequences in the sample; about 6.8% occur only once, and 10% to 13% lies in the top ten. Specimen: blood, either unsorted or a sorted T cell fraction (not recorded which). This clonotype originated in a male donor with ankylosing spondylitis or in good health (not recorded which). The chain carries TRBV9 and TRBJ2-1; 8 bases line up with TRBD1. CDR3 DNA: TGTGCCAGCAGCCCGGACAGGGCCCTTTACAATGAGCAGTTCTTC. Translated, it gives CASSPDRALYNEQFF.